The rows below give T cell receptor beta chains drawn from one sample of a study of cytomegalovirus exposure and HLA in healthy donors. Here immunoSEQ multiplex PCR was the method, and the copy in TCRdb shows in-frame clones only, minus some. The data contain fewer than 110,000 clones, 77% of them singletons. Sequencing was done on a sample of PBMCs. The receptors originated from a male donor in good health and CMV-seronegative. The CDR3 runs from the conserved cysteine through the conserved F or W. D genes are given only for firm matches. Only part of the rows carry a size: once, few, many, or a class if the clone is expanded.

j_call	clone_size	d_call	v_call	cdr3_nt	cdr3_aa
TRBJ2-5	NA	NA	TRBV9	TGTGCCAGCAGCGTAGGAGGAGGGAAAGAGACCCAGTACTTC	CASSVGGGKETQYF
TRBJ1-6	NA	NA	TRBV30	TGTGCCTGGAGTACCATCGAGGGTTCACCCCTCCACTTT	CAWSTIEGSPLHF
TRBJ2-3	NA	NA	TRBV7-6	TGTGCCAGCAGCTTTCAGGGCAAACTCACAGATACGCAGTATTTT	CASSFQGKLTDTQYF
TRBJ1-1	NA	NA	TRBV29-1	TGCAGCGTTTCGTTGAACACTGAAGCTTTCTTT	CSVSLNTEAFF
TRBJ2-5	NA	NA	TRBV7-3	TGTGCCAGCAGCTCCGCGGGGGCCGGAGAGACCCAGTACTTC	CASSSAGAGETQYF
TRBJ1-2	NA	NA	TRBV30	TGTGCCTGGATGACGACCCCTGGAGGCTATGGCTACACCTTC	CAWMTTPGGYGYTF
TRBJ1-1	NA	NA	TRBV28	TGTGCCAGCAGTTTAGTGGCAGAGAACACTGAAGCTTTCTTT	CASSLVAENTEAFF
TRBJ2-3	NA	TRBD2	TRBV27	TGTGCCAGCAGTTTCTCCCCTCTAGCGGGAGTACCAGATACGCAGTATTTT	CASSFSPLAGVPDTQYF
TRBJ2-5	few	NA	TRBV12-2	TGTGCAAGTCGCTGCGGGACATCGACAGGGACATGGGAGCAGTACTTC	CASRCGTSTGTWEQYF
TRBJ2-5	NA	NA	TRBV27	TGTGCCAGCAGAAACCAGGGACTCCAAGAGACCCAGTACTTC	CASRNQGLQETQYF
TRBJ2-7	NA	NA	TRBV9	TGTGCCAGCAGCGTAGTGGACAGCCTCACTCCCTACGAGCAGTACTTC	CASSVVDSLTPYEQYF
TRBJ1-5	NA	NA	TRBV18	TGTGCCAGCTCAGCTCCGGGAGCCACTTATAGCAATCAGCCCCAGCATTTT	CASSAPGATYSNQPQHF
TRBJ2-7	once	TRBD2	TRBV10-3	TGTGCCATCAGTGAGAGGAGCGGGATCACCTACGAGCAGTACTTC	CAISERSGITYEQYF
TRBJ1-1	NA	NA	TRBV29-1	TGCAGCGTTCGCGTCCGGGACACCAGAGAAGCTTTCTTT	CSVRVRDTREAFF
TRBJ1-5	NA	TRBD1	TRBV19	TGTGCCAGTAGTTCACAACTTGGGACAGGGGCTCAGCCCCAGCATTTT	CASSSQLGTGAQPQHF
TRBJ1-2	once	TRBD1	TRBV5-4	TGTGCCAGCAACCCCCAACAGGGGGCGGCCTATGGCTACACCTTC	CASNPQQGAAYGYTF
TRBJ2-1	NA	TRBD1	TRBV5-1	TGCGCCAGCAGCCCGGACGCAGGGGGCGCATTCCATGAGCAGTTCTTC	CASSPDAGGAFHEQFF
TRBJ1-1	once	NA	TRBV28	TGTGCCAGCAGTTACGGGACATTGAACACTGAAGCTTTCTTT	CASSYGTLNTEAFF
TRBJ1-6	NA	TRBD1	TRBV18	TGTGCCAGCTCTCGCGGACAGGCAGAATCACCCCTCCACTTT	CASSRGQAESPLHF
TRBJ2-6	NA	NA	TRBV19	TGTGCCAGTAGGGAAGCAGGGGCCTCTGGGGCCAACGTCCTGACTTTC	CASREAGASGANVLTF
TRBJ2-6	few	TRBD1	TRBV13	TGTGCCAGCAGCCGACAGGGTGCTGGGGCCAACGTCCTGACTTTC	CASSRQGAGANVLTF
TRBJ1-2	NA	NA	TRBV11-3	TGTGCCAGCGGCCCCTATGGCTACACCTTC	CASGPYGYTF
TRBJ1-2	NA	TRBD1	TRBV19	TGTGCCAGTAGCCTCCAGGGGGCGGATGGCTACACCTTC	CASSLQGADGYTF
TRBJ2-2	NA	NA	TRBV5-1	TGCGCCAGCAGCTTTCGCACCGGGGAGCTGTTTTTT	CASSFRTGELFF
TRBJ2-2	NA	NA	TRBV6-5	TGTGCCAGCAGTCTACAGGGGAGGACCGGGGAGCTGTTTTTT	CASSLQGRTGELFF
TRBJ1-2	NA	TRBD1	TRBV7-9	TGTGCCAGCAGCGCAACGAAGGGACAGGGGCACTATGGCTACACCTTC	CASSATKGQGHYGYTF
TRBJ2-7	NA	NA	TRBV25-1	TGTGCCAGCAGTGCTGGGGGAGGATCCGACCGTGGCCTCTACGAGCAGTACTTC	CASSAGGGSDRGLYEQYF
TRBJ2-3	NA	NA	TRBV5-1	TGCGCCAGCAGCTTGGCAGGCAGGGAATACACAGATACGCAGTATTTT	CASSLAGREYTDTQYF
TRBJ2-2	NA	TRBD2	TRBV11-2	TGTGCCAGCAGCTTTCTAGCGGGGACGAACACCGGGGAGCTGTTTTTT	CASSFLAGTNTGELFF
TRBJ2-1	NA	TRBD2	TRBV2	TGTGCCACCCGACTAGCCTCCTACAATGAGCAGTTCTTC	CATRLASYNEQFF
TRBJ1-2	NA	TRBD1	TRBV7-2	TGTGCCAGCAGCTTGGGACAGGATAACTATGGCTACACCTTC	CASSLGQDNYGYTF
TRBJ2-2	NA	NA	TRBV14	TGTGCCAGCAGCCAGACGGTCGGGGGCGGGGAGCTGTTTTTT	CASSQTVGGGELFF
TRBJ2-1	NA	TRBD2	TRBV14	TGTGCCAGCAGCCAAGAGTGGCTCGCGGGACTAGCGGAGTACAATGAGCAGTTCTTC	CASSQEWLAGLAEYNEQFF
TRBJ1-1	NA	TRBD1	TRBV7-8	TGTGCCAGCAGCCTCGGGACAGGGGTTATGAACACTGAAGCTTTCTTT	CASSLGTGVMNTEAFF
TRBJ2-3	NA	NA	TRBV6-1	TGTGCCACCCGGGGGACTAGCACAGATACGCAGTATTTT	CATRGTSTDTQYF
TRBJ2-5	once	TRBD1	TRBV5-4	TGTGCCAGCAGCATAACCGGGACAGGGACGACCCAGTACTTC	CASSITGTGTTQYF
TRBJ2-7	NA	NA	TRBV25-1	TGTGCCAGCAGTGAAGCGGGCCTCTACGAGCAGTACTTC	CASSEAGLYEQYF
TRBJ2-5	NA	NA	TRBV7-2	TGTGCCAGCAGATTTAGCGGAACAGAGACCCAGTACTTC	CASRFSGTETQYF
TRBJ2-5	NA	TRBD2	TRBV6-4	TGTGCCAGCAGTGAAGAAGCGGGAGAAGAGGAGACCCAGTACTTC	CASSEEAGEEETQYF
TRBJ2-5	NA	TRBD2	TRBV27	TGTGCCAGCAGTTTACAAGGCAGACTAGCGGGAGATTGGGCCCTGTACTTC	CASSLQGRLAGDWALYF
TRBJ2-5	once	TRBD2	TRBV10-3	TGTGCCATCAGGCCCCTTGTTCCGGGACTAGAAGAGACCCAGTACTTC	CAIRPLVPGLEETQYF
TRBJ1-3	once	NA	TRBV5-6	TGTGCCAGCAGCTCTAACGGACAGCCAACTGGAAACACCATATATTTT	CASSSNGQPTGNTIYF
TRBJ2-7	NA	NA	TRBV6-5	TGTGCCAGCAGCCGTACCACTAGTCTTCACGAGCAGTACTTC	CASSRTTSLHEQYF
TRBJ2-5	NA	TRBD1	TRBV15	TGTGCCACCAGCAGAGTGGGTCAGGGGGCTCACCAAGAGACCCAGTACTTC	CATSRVGQGAHQETQYF
TRBJ1-1	once	NA	TRBV30	TGTGCCTGGAGGGGAAACAGGCTGAACACTGAAGCTTTCTTT	CAWRGNRLNTEAFF
TRBJ2-1	NA	TRBD1	TRBV27	TGTGCCAGCAGTTTATCACGTGGGCGAAGAGCAGGGGGCTTTAGGAATGAGCAGTTCTTC	CASSLSRGRRAGGFRNEQFF
TRBJ1-2	NA	NA	TRBV18	TGTGCCAGCTCACGAGAGACAGATGGCTACACCTTC	CASSRETDGYTF
TRBJ2-1	NA	NA	TRBV7-9	TGTGCCAGCAGCTTAGGGCTCCTGAACAATGAGCAGTTCTTC	CASSLGLLNNEQFF
TRBJ2-7	few	TRBD1	TRBV4-1	TGCGCCAGCAGCCAACTAATCGGACAGGCCTACTCCTACGAGCAGTACTTC	CASSQLIGQAYSYEQYF
TRBJ2-1	once	NA	TRBV19	TGTGCCAGTAGTATAGCGGGTCTCTACAATGAGCAGTTCTTC	CASSIAGLYNEQFF
TRBJ1-3	NA	TRBD1	TRBV28	TGTGCCAGCAGTCCCCGGACAGGGGCTCTCTCTGGAAACACCATATATTTT	CASSPRTGALSGNTIYF
TRBJ2-1	NA	TRBD2	TRBV7-8	TGTGCCAGCAGCGATCTACTAGCGGGGGCCTACAATGAGCAGTTCTTC	CASSDLLAGAYNEQFF
TRBJ2-5	NA	NA	TRBV6-1	TGTGCCAGCAGGTTAACAGGACCTGGGGAGACCCAGTACTTC	CASRLTGPGETQYF
TRBJ2-7	NA	NA	TRBV5-5	TGTGCCAGCAGCTCCGTGACTAGTCGCGAGCAGTACTTC	CASSSVTSREQYF